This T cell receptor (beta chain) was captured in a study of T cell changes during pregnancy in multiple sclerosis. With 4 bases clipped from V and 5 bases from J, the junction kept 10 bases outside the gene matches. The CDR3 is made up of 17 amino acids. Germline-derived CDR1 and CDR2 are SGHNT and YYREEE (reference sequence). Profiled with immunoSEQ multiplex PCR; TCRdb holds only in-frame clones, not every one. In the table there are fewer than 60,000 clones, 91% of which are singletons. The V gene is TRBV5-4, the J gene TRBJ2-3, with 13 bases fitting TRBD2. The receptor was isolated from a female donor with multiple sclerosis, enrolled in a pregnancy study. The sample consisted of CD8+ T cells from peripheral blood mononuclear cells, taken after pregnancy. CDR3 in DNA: TGTGCCAGCAGCCCTATACTAGCGGGGGGGCCCATAGATACGCAGTATTTT. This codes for CASSPILAGGPIDTQYF.